This T cell receptor (beta chain) is from a study of shared clonotypes between healthy human individuals. Study-wide context: Each donor's CD4 naive and CD4 memory cells filled three plates apiece, CD8 naive two, and CD8 memory one. Regarding the study as a whole: Naive subsets usually exceeded memory subsets in estimated richness. Clonotype sharing across donors was expected to vary with sequencing depth. Only a few donors were included, so the genetic and exposure-history diversity represented was limited.

Details on this clone: Antigen specificity is unknown.

Sequenced by immunoSEQ multiplex PCR; TCRdb stores in-frame clones only, minus some. The top ten hold roughly 0.13% of the sample, which has roughly 2.5 million clones, around nine tenths seen once. The ends were cut back, 5 bases at V and 5 bases at J, with 10 bases in the middle. The CDR3 runs 14 residues. Germline loops: CDR1 SNHLY, CDR2 FYNNEI. Sequences were obtained from naive CD4+ T cells sorted from blood. Subset denoted: CD45RA+ positively selected. The receptor's source is a man younger than 35 in good health. V gene TRBV2 combines with J gene TRBJ1-6; no clear D. The CDR3 region is CASSSSGNNSPLHF. For the CDR3, the DNA is TGTGCCAGCAGTAGTTCGGGGAATAATTCACCCCTCCACTTT.